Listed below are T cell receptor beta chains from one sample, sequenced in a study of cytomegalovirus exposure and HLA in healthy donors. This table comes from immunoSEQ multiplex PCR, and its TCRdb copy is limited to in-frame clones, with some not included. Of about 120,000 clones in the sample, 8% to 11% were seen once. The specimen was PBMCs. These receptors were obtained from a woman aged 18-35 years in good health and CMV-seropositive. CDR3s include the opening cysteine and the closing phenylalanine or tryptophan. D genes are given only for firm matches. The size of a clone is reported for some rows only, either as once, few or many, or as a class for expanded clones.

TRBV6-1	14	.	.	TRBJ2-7	CASSEMARPYEQYF	TGTGCCAGCAGTGAAATGGCTAGACCCTACGAGCAGTACTTC
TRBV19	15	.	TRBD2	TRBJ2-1	CASSILTSGGNEQFF	TGTGCCAGTAGTATTCTAACTAGCGGGGGGAATGAGCAGTTCTTC
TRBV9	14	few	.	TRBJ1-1	CASSVRGSNTEAFF	TGTGCCAGCAGCGTAAGGGGGTCGAACACTGAAGCTTTCTTT
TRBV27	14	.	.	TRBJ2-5	CASSLVGGLETQYF	TGTGCCAGCAGTCTCGTAGGTGGACTAGAGACCCAGTACTTC
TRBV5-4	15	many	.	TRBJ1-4	CASSLEGDPNEKLFF	TGTGCCAGCAGCTTGGAAGGAGACCCTAATGAAAAACTGTTTTTT
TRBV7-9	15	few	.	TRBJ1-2	CASSSMWTGSGGYTF	TGTGCCAGCAGCTCTATGTGGACGGGGAGTGGCGGCTACACCTTC
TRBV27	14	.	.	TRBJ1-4	CASSRQGPNEKLFF	TGTGCCAGCAGCCGCCAGGGGCCTAATGAAAAACTGTTTTTT
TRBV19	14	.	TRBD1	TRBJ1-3	CASSTTGAGNTIYF	TGTGCCAGTAGTACCACAGGGGCTGGAAACACCATATATTTT
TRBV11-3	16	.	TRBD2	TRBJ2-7	CASSLAWTSGSIEQYF	TGTGCCAGCAGCTTAGCGTGGACTAGCGGGAGTATCGAGCAGTACTTC
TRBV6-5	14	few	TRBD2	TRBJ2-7	CASSQSGRSYEQYF	TGTGCCAGCAGTCAAAGCGGGAGATCCTACGAGCAGTACTTC
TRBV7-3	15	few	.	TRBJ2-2	CASRPGQLNTGELFF	TGTGCCAGCAGACCGGGACAACTTAACACCGGGGAGCTGTTTTTT
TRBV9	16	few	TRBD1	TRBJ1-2	CASSDPGTGINYGYTF	TGTGCCAGCAGCGACCCCGGGACAGGTATTAACTATGGCTACACCTTC
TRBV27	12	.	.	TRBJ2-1	CASRRSQNEQFF	TGTGCCAGCAGACGGAGTCAGAATGAGCAGTTCTTC
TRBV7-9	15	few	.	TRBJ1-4	CASSLGAGLDEKLFF	TGTGCCAGCAGCTTAGGGGCAGGCCTTGATGAAAAACTGTTTTTT
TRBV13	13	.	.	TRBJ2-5	CASSPRSQETQYF	TGTGCCAGCAGCCCCAGGTCGCAAGAGACCCAGTACTTC
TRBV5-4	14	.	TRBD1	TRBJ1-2	CASSSTGGNYGYTF	TGTGCCAGCAGCTCGACAGGGGGGAACTATGGCTACACCTTC
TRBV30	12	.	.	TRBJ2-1	CAWSLLANEQFF	TGTGCCTGGAGCCTCTTGGCCAATGAGCAGTTCTTC
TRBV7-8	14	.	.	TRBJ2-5	CASSLLAGQETQYF	TGTGCCAGCAGCTTATTAGCGGGACAGGAGACCCAGTACTTC
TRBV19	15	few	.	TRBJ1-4	CASSSGQVLNEKLFF	TGTGCCAGTAGTTCTGGCCAGGTCCTTAATGAAAAACTGTTTTTT
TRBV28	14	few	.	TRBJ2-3	CASSLHLDRVTQYF	TGTGCCAGCAGTTTACACCTTGACCGGGTTACGCAGTATTTT
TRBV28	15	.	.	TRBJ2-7	CASSRTILGGYEQYF	TGTGCCAGCAGTCGGACCATCCTCGGGGGCTACGAGCAGTACTTC
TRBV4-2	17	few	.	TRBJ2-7	CASSPSPLLALFYEQYF	TGTGCCAGCAGCCCCTCCCCCCTTCTAGCCCTATTCTACGAGCAGTACTTC
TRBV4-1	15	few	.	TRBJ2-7	CASSPPGSGFYEQYF	TGCGCCAGCAGCCCCCCCGGGAGCGGGTTTTACGAGCAGTACTTC
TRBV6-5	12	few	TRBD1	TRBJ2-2	CAGRTGNGELFF	TGTGCCGGACGGACAGGGAACGGGGAGCTGTTTTTT
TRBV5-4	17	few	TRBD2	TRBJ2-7	CASSPGSGKFGSYEQYF	TGTGCCAGCAGCCCGGGTAGCGGGAAATTCGGCTCCTACGAGCAGTACTTC
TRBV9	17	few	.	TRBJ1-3	CASSVEWHGGSGNTIYF	TGTGCCAGCAGCGTAGAGTGGCATGGAGGTTCTGGAAACACCATATATTTT
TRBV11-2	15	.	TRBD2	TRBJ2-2	CASSTVAGAYGELFF	TGTGCCAGCAGTACCGTAGCGGGAGCGTATGGGGAGCTGTTTTTT
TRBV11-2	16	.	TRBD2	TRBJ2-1	CASSTVSGSLGNEQFF	TGTGCCAGCAGCACCGTTAGCGGGAGTCTGGGGAATGAGCAGTTCTTC
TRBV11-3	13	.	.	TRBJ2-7	CASSFGGDSEQYF	TGTGCCAGCAGCTTCGGGGGAGACAGCGAGCAGTACTTC
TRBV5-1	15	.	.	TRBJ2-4	CASSFAGPPENIQYF	TGCGCCAGCAGCTTTGCGGGGCCGCCTGAGAACATTCAGTACTTC
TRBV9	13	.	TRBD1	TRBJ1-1	CASSAETGYEAFF	TGTGCCAGCAGCGCGGAGACAGGGTATGAAGCTTTCTTT
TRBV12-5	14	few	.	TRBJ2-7	CASGPGAFTGEQYF	TGTGCTAGTGGGCCAGGGGCCTTCACGGGAGAGCAGTACTTC
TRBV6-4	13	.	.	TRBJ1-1	CARLYRWNTEAFF	TGTGCCCGTCTCTACAGGTGGAACACTGAAGCTTTCTTT
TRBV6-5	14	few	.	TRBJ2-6	CASSLDSGANVLTF	TGTGCCAGCAGTTTAGACTCTGGGGCCAACGTCCTGACTTTC
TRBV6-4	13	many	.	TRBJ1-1	CASSLGENTEAFF	TGTGCCAGCAGTCTGGGCGAGAACACTGAAGCTTTCTTT
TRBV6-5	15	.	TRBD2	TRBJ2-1	CASRQGLAGYNEQFF	TGTGCCAGCAGACAGGGACTAGCGGGCTACAATGAGCAGTTCTTC
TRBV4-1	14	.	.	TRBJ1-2	CASSHPSQPNGYTF	TGCGCCAGCAGCCACCCCTCACAGCCGAATGGCTACACCTTC
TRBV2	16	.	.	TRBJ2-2	CASSDLTLVGTGELFF	TGTGCCAGCAGTGACCTCACCCTAGTCGGGACCGGGGAGCTGTTTTTT
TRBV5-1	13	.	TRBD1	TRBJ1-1	CASSLEGQHEAFF	TGCGCCAGCAGCTTGGAGGGACAGCACGAAGCTTTCTTT
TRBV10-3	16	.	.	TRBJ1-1	CAISESTPVEPAEAFF	TGTGCCATCAGTGAGTCGACTCCCGTGGAACCAGCTGAAGCTTTCTTT
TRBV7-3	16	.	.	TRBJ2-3	CASSPDMGSSTDTQYF	TGTGCCAGCAGCCCGGACATGGGTTCTAGCACAGATACGCAGTATTTT
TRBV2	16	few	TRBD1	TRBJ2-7	CASSLGRQGSSYEQYF	TGTGCCAGCAGCCTAGGTCGACAGGGGTCCTCCTACGAGCAGTACTTC
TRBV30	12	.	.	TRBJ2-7	CAWGPGAAEQYF	TGTGCCTGGGGACCTGGGGCTGCCGAGCAGTACTTC
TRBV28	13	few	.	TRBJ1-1	CASTPHSNTEAFF	TGTGCCAGCACCCCCCACTCGAACACTGAAGCTTTCTTT
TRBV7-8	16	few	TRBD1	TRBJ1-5	CASSPTTGERNQPQHF	TGTGCCAGCAGCCCCACGACAGGGGAGAGAAATCAGCCCCAGCATTTT
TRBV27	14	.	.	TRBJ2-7	CASSPYRAGGEQYF	TGTGCCAGCAGCCCATACAGGGCGGGTGGCGAGCAGTACTTC
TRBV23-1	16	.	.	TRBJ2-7	CASSLRGYAESYEQYF	TGCGCCAGCAGTCTAAGAGGTTATGCGGAGTCCTACGAGCAGTACTTC
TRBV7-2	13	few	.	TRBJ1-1	CASRSGRTTEAFF	TGTGCCAGCAGATCAGGTCGTACCACTGAAGCTTTCTTT
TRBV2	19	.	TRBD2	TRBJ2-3	CASSLPLGLAGGGTDTQYF	TGTGCCAGCAGTCTACCACTAGGACTAGCGGGAGGCGGCACAGATACGCAGTATTTT
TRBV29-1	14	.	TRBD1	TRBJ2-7	CSVEGTGYTYEQYF	TGCAGCGTTGAAGGGACAGGGTACACCTACGAGCAGTACTTC
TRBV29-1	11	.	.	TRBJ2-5	CSARGGETQYF	TGCAGCGCGAGGGGGGGAGAGACCCAGTACTTC
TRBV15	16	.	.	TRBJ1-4	CATSRDPGGDSEKLFF	TGTGCCACCAGCAGAGATCCGGGAGGAGACAGTGAAAAACTGTTTTTT
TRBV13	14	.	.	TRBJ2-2	CASRETGGRGELFF	TGTGCCAGCAGGGAGACAGGCGGAAGGGGGGAGCTGTTTTTT
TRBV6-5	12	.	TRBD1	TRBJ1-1	CASSWGQGEAFF	TGTGCCAGCAGTTGGGGACAGGGGGAAGCTTTCTTT
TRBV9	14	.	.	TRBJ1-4	CASSASETNEKLFF	TGTGCCAGCAGCGCATCGGAGACTAATGAAAAACTGTTTTTT